These T cell receptor beta chains were read from a single sample in a study of metastatic and nonmetastatic thyroid tumors. MiXCR was used by TCRdb to re-call the PCR reads. This sample has 20,000 to 25,000 clones, with 14% to 15% found just once. Sample: tumor tissue. All receptors come from a female donor with papillary thyroid cancer or a benign thyroid nodule (not recorded which). Some clones in this sample may be carry-over from other donors' samples. Each CDR3 is given with its conserved first and last residue. The order of the fields is V gene, clone size, D gene, J gene, CDR3 DNA, CDR3 protein. A D gene is named only where the DNA matches it firmly. The size entry is marked missing in some rows and otherwise reads once, few, many or a size class.

TRBV5-1	many	.	TRBJ1-3	TGCGCCAGCAGCCACCCCGCCCTGGGACCTGGAAACACCATATATTTT	CASSHPALGPGNTIYF
TRBV18	many	.	TRBJ1-1	TGTGCCAGCTCACCACATTCAGGGCTGAACACTGAAGCTTTCTTT	CASSPHSGLNTEAFF
TRBV24-1	.	.	TRBJ1-4	TGTGCCACCGGGCGAGGTCAAGTACTAATTTCTGCTAATGAAAAACTGTTTTTT	CATGRGQVLISANEKLFF
TRBV7-9	many	.	TRBJ1-1	TGTGCCAGCACCCCATCACAGCTATATGAAGCTTTCTTT	CASTPSQLYEAFF
TRBV7-3	.	.	TRBJ2-2	TGTGCCAGCAGCTTCCAGGGCGCCGGGGAGCTGTTTTTT	CASSFQGAGELFF
TRBV7-2	many	.	TRBJ1-1	TGTGCCAGCAGCCGACAGATGAACACTGAAGCTTTCTTT	CASSRQMNTEAFF
TRBV5-1	many	TRBD2	TRBJ2-2	TGCGCCAGCAGCCGGACTAGCGGGAGCGACACCGGGGAGCTGTTTTTT	CASSRTSGSDTGELFF
TRBV5-4	many	.	TRBJ1-1	TGTGCCAGCAGGAGTCGAAGGAACACTGAAGCTTTCTTT	CASRSRRNTEAFF
TRBV4-3	.	TRBD1	TRBJ1-2	TGCGCCAGCAGCCCTAGGCTGGCAGGGGGAGAATATGGCTACACCTTC	CASSPRLAGGEYGYTF
TRBV27	few	.	TRBJ1-5	TGTGCCAGCGCGGACACCATGCTTCAGCCCCAGCATTTT	CASADTMLQPQHF
TRBV5-1	many	.	TRBJ1-1	TGCGCCAGCAGCTTCCAGACGAACACTGAAGCTTTCTTT	CASSFQTNTEAFF
TRBV3-1	many	.	TRBJ2-7	TGTGCCAGCAGCCAAGACGGGAGCGGGCTTACCTACGAGCAGTACTTC	CASSQDGSGLTYEQYF
TRBV15	many	.	TRBJ1-4	TGTGCCACTAAATTTGGGGACGGCAATGAAAAACTGTTTTTT	CATKFGDGNEKLFF
TRBV10-1	few	TRBD2	TRBJ2-1	TGCGCCAGCAGTGAGGGACTAGCGGGAGTTGAGCAGTTCTTC	CASSEGLAGVEQFF
TRBV6-5	many	TRBD2	TRBJ2-1	TGTGCCAGCAGTTACTGGGGGACTAGCGGGGCCCCCCGAGGTGAGCAGTTCTTC	CASSYWGTSGAPRGEQFF
TRBV5-5	many	.	TRBJ1-5	TGTGCCAGCAGCTTGACGGATAGCAATCAGCCCCAGCATTTT	CASSLTDSNQPQHF
TRBV5-1	medium-sized	.	TRBJ1-3	TGCGCCAGCAGCTCCCTCCCAGGGGAGGACACCATATATTTT	CASSSLPGEDTIYF
TRBV7-8	many	TRBD1	TRBJ2-7	TGTGCCAGCAGCATGGGGACAGGGTGGAATTACGAGCAGTACTTC	CASSMGTGWNYEQYF
TRBV20-1	.	TRBD1	TRBJ1-2	TGCAGTGCTAGAGATGAGGGACAGCCCTATTCTAACTATGGCTACACCTTC	CSARDEGQPYSNYGYTF
TRBV5-8	many	TRBD1	TRBJ1-2	TGTGCCAGCAGCCCAGGGGACAGCTATGGCTACACCTTC	CASSPGDSYGYTF
TRBV5-1	.	.	TRBJ1-2	TGCGCCAGCAGCTTTGTTGCAGGGTCCAACTATGGCTACACCTTC	CASSFVAGSNYGYTF
TRBV4-1	many	.	TRBJ1-1	TGCGCCAGCAGCCCCGAGGGCGCACAGAACACTGAAGCTTTCTTT	CASSPEGAQNTEAFF
TRBV6-1	many	TRBD1	TRBJ1-1	TGTGCCAGCAGTAACCCAGGACAGGGGAGCACTGAAGCTTTCTTT	CASSNPGQGSTEAFF